A selection of T cell receptor beta chains follows, all from one sample in a study of shared clonotypes between healthy human individuals. TCRdb's table, derived via immunoSEQ multiplex PCR, lists solely in-frame clones and lacks some. The repertoire holds 450,000 to 600,000 clones, with 79% as singletons. Material: PBMCs. These receptor sequences come from a woman aged 40-49 years in good health. Some clones in this sample may be carry-over from other donors' samples. Each CDR3 is given with its conserved first and last residue.

V gene: TRBV7-8
J gene: TRBJ2-3
CDR3 protein: CASSLVGGPLSTQYF

V gene: TRBV7-2
J gene: TRBJ2-5
CDR3 protein: CASSSDTTYQETQYF

V gene: TRBV4-2
J gene: TRBJ2-1
CDR3 protein: CASSQTGGQREKFF

V gene: TRBV14
J gene: TRBJ2-7
CDR3 protein: CASSQRQGTYEQYF

V gene: TRBV10-1
J gene: TRBJ2-1
CDR3 protein: CASSRTSGNEQFF

V gene: TRBV27
J gene: TRBJ1-5
CDR3 protein: CASSSQGRQPQHF

V gene: TRBV28
J gene: TRBJ1-5
CDR3 protein: CASTPTGLSNQPQHF

V gene: TRBV5-4
J gene: TRBJ2-7
CDR3 protein: CASSLGVSSYEQYF

V gene: TRBV5-6
J gene: TRBJ2-7
CDR3 protein: CATSTGSYEQYF

V gene: TRBV5-3
J gene: TRBJ1-2
CDR3 protein: CARSTISPETGGYGYTF

V gene: TRBV29-1
J gene: TRBJ1-1
CDR3 protein: CSVPGQGVLNTEAFF

V gene: TRBV5-5
J gene: TRBJ1-5
CDR3 protein: CASSFGFGRSNQPQHF

V gene: TRBV28
J gene: TRBJ2-1
CDR3 protein: CASSGGLIYNEQFF

V gene: TRBV28
J gene: TRBJ1-2
CDR3 protein: CASTTGGNYGYTF

V gene: TRBV5-1
J gene: TRBJ2-7
CDR3 protein: CASSFDGTTSYEQYF

V gene: TRBV15
J gene: TRBJ2-1
CDR3 protein: CATSRVISGLGDEQFF

V gene: TRBV27
J gene: TRBJ2-7
CDR3 protein: CASRRTPSSYEQYF

V gene: TRBV5-4
J gene: TRBJ1-1
CDR3 protein: CASRTDRDTEAFF

V gene: TRBV5-1
J gene: TRBJ2-2
CDR3 protein: CASSLTDRVTGELFF

V gene: TRBV6-1
J gene: TRBJ1-1
CDR3 protein: CASVFGTGVTEAFF

V gene: TRBV19
J gene: TRBJ1-4
CDR3 protein: CASSKDRGRNEKLFF

V gene: TRBV20-1
J gene: TRBJ1-4
CDR3 protein: CSGYSNEKLFF

V gene: TRBV7-8
J gene: TRBJ2-5
CDR3 protein: CASSQDRETQYF

V gene: TRBV4-3
J gene: TRBJ2-3
CDR3 protein: CASSQVTGAYRDTQYF

V gene: TRBV5-5
J gene: TRBJ2-5
CDR3 protein: CASSVTSSQETQYF

V gene: TRBV5-1
J gene: TRBJ1-5
CDR3 protein: CASSLEGGVEPQHF

V gene: TRBV15
J gene: TRBJ2-2
CDR3 protein: CATSKRTGTNTGELFF

V gene: TRBV9
J gene: TRBJ2-3
CDR3 protein: CASSVVGGTSTDTQYF

V gene: TRBV5-1
J gene: TRBJ1-1
CDR3 protein: CASSLDRSMNTEAFF

V gene: TRBV4-1
J gene: TRBJ1-4
CDR3 protein: CASSPTGTGATNEKLFF

V gene: TRBV5-1
J gene: TRBJ2-1
CDR3 protein: CASSPGQGTYNEQFF

V gene: TRBV7-7
J gene: TRBJ2-2
CDR3 protein: CASSPSGVRTGELFF

V gene: TRBV28
J gene: TRBJ2-5
CDR3 protein: CASSLNGVQETQYF

V gene: TRBV28
J gene: TRBJ2-7
CDR3 protein: CASRDGSNYEQYF

V gene: TRBV7-8
J gene: TRBJ2-3
CDR3 protein: CASSPRTSGSHRGTQYF

V gene: TRBV19
J gene: TRBJ2-7
CDR3 protein: CASSIAAGGWNEQYF

V gene: TRBV25-1
J gene: TRBJ1-4
CDR3 protein: CASSASRGDWEKLFF

V gene: TRBV7-2
J gene: TRBJ2-7
CDR3 protein: CASSLGPTFSYEQYF

V gene: TRBV4-3
J gene: TRBJ2-7
CDR3 protein: CASSGGLAGTYEQYF

V gene: TRBV4-1
J gene: TRBJ2-3
CDR3 protein: CASSPLPGPTDTQYF

V gene: TRBV18
J gene: TRBJ2-3
CDR3 protein: CASSPTGSTDTQYF

V gene: TRBV5-1
J gene: TRBJ1-4
CDR3 protein: CASSPEGDSTNEKLFF

V gene: TRBV27
J gene: TRBJ1-2
CDR3 protein: CASKPPGGMYGYTF

V gene: TRBV6-4
J gene: TRBJ2-1
CDR3 protein: CASSTLAGGRYNEQFF

V gene: TRBV30
J gene: TRBJ1-1
CDR3 protein: CAWTERTEAFF

V gene: TRBV28
J gene: TRBJ2-5
CDR3 protein: CASKVDHGVGETQYF

V gene: TRBV27
J gene: TRBJ2-5
CDR3 protein: CASSIGAVQETQYF

V gene: TRBV5-1
J gene: TRBJ2-2
CDR3 protein: CASSLVAGDRTGELFF

V gene: TRBV9
J gene: TRBJ1-1
CDR3 protein: CASSVSGGRGEAFF

V gene: TRBV6-6
J gene: TRBJ1-2
CDR3 protein: CAISEDPNYGYTF

V gene: TRBV19
J gene: TRBJ2-2
CDR3 protein: CASSNSADTGELFF

V gene: TRBV5-1
J gene: TRBJ2-7
CDR3 protein: CASRRDGYEQYF

V gene: TRBV19
J gene: TRBJ2-7
CDR3 protein: CASSIRGQGPAYEQYF

V gene: TRBV19
J gene: TRBJ2-1
CDR3 protein: CASSIEAGAYNEQFF